Listed here is a single T cell receptor beta chain. This sample was included in a study of blood T cell repertoires in COVID-19. The wider study: Donors in the United States, Italy and Spain gave samples during acute or convalescent COVID-19. PBMCs, B-cell-depleted T cells, or T cells were the source of the cDNA or gDNA that made up the material.

In the authors' methods: Nucleated cell number was recorded as an estimate derived from reference gene primer amplification. The repertoire was sequenced with immunoSEQ multiplex PCR; TCRdb's copy has only in-frame clones and lacks some. V and J calls and clone size are those listed in that table; D and trimming were worked out from the DNA. The table includes tens of thousands of clones, around three quarters detected once. Germline values: CDR1 SSHAT, CDR2 FNYEAQ (reference sequence). There are 16 residues in the CDR3. V lost 5 bases and J lost 6; bases outside the gene matches: 13. This clonotype was sampled from a woman of 80 years or more with acute or convalescent COVID-19. Sequenced sample: peripheral blood. V is TRBV7-7 and J is TRBJ2-1; 7 bases match TRBD2. CDR3 bases: TGTGCCAGCAGCCTAGAAAAGGGCGGGAGCGGCAATGAGCAGTTCTTC. It translates to CASSLEKGGSGNEQFF.